A selection of T cell receptor beta chains follows, all from one sample in a study of neoadjuvant nivolumab and ipilimumab in lung cancer. TCRdb's table, derived via immunoSEQ multiplex PCR, lists solely in-frame clones and lacks some. The sample yields approximately 12,000 clones, around 70% seen once. The sequences come from peripheral blood, collected after neoadjuvant nivolumab, alone or with ipilimumab, at or shortly before surgery. The receptors shown here come from an adult with non-small cell lung cancer. The CDR3 runs from the conserved cysteine through the conserved F or W.

v_call: TRBV2; cdr3_aa: CASKKGPDTQYF
v_call: TRBV10-3; cdr3_aa: CAIRDYRGLNTEAFF
v_call: TRBV10-3; cdr3_aa: CAISAEVVYIYEQYF
v_call: TRBV5-6; cdr3_aa: CASSLDRDTGELFF
v_call: TRBV2; cdr3_aa: CASSEENTEAFF
v_call: TRBV9; cdr3_aa: CASSVDSGGYEQFF
v_call: TRBV5-4; cdr3_aa: CASSLAVQGNTEAFF
v_call: TRBV18; cdr3_aa: CASTGQSNTEAFF
v_call: TRBV5-1; cdr3_aa: CASSPTSGNTGELFF
v_call: TRBV7-3; cdr3_aa: CASSPGSTGTTDTQYF
v_call: TRBV7-2; cdr3_aa: CASSLAPGSSYEQYF
v_call: TRBV18; cdr3_aa: CASSLTPSGHNEQFF
v_call: TRBV7-2; cdr3_aa: CASSFGGSYEQFF
v_call: TRBV5-1; cdr3_aa: CASSPEETQYF
v_call: TRBV4-3; cdr3_aa: CASSPGAGPDTQYF
v_call: TRBV11-3; cdr3_aa: CASSLGQGRLEQYF
v_call: TRBV30; cdr3_aa: CAWSVFVGFGAFF
v_call: TRBV11-1; cdr3_aa: CASSSSPADTQYF
v_call: TRBV11-3; cdr3_aa: CASSLDRGRGPKNIQYF
v_call: TRBV11-2; cdr3_aa: CASSLGGASGRDTGELFF
v_call: TRBV5-1; cdr3_aa: CASSPRGSDGYTF
v_call: TRBV5-6; cdr3_aa: CASSLGPTYEQYF